Given below is one T cell receptor (beta chain) in context. The data stem from a study of molecular identifiers for immune sequencing clone quantification. TCRdb processed the PCR reads anew with MiXCR; each CDR3 protein has one entry. The table lists more than 550,000 distinct CDR3 sequences, approximately 24% of them singletons. Germline-derived CDR1 and CDR2 are SGHRS and YFSETQ. This CDR3 comprises 16 residues. The junction had 10 bases not matched to a gene; V was cut back by 3 bases and J by 2 bases. The sequencing input was naive CD8+ T cells from blood, with Jurkat cell RNA spiked in. Sample subset: FACS-sorted CD8+CD4-CCR7+CD45RA+ naive T cells. The chain couples TRBV5-1 to TRBJ1-1; TRBD1 matches 7 bases. The sequence came from a human donor in good health. Some libraries in this study had Jurkat cell RNA spiked in. CDR3 DNA sequence: TGCGCCAGCAGCTCGTTGGGCAGGGGGTATAACACTGAAGCTTTCTTT. The encoded protein is CASSSLGRGYNTEAFF.